Presented here are 4 T cell receptor beta chains from one specimen sequenced in a study of lymphopenia after photon versus proton radiotherapy. Produced via immunoSEQ multiplex PCR; TCRdb's table is partial and in-frame only. The data hold 40,000 to 55,000 clones, with roughly 90% observed a single time. The sample was peripheral blood, taken from a patient treated with photon-based radiotherapy. Receptors were obtained from a woman between 35 and 50 years old with cholangiocarcinoma.

The CDR3 DNA sequence: TGCGCCAGCAGGGGGGGCTCTGGAAACACCATATATTTT. Amino acid sequence: CASRGGSGNTIYF. The chain uses TRBV5-1 and TRBJ1-3; D possibly corresponds to TRBD1 (5 bases). The CDR3 covers 13 residues. V was trimmed by 5 bases and J by 0 bases, leaving 6 bases between them. Germline V CDR1 and CDR2: SGHRS, YFSETQ.

This clone was detected only once. V gene TRBV30 combines with J gene TRBJ2-1; 9 nucleotides match TRBD2. This CDR3 has 14 residues. Unmatched junction bases numbered 9, after V lost 6 bases and J lost 6 bases. The V gene's germline CDR1 is GTSNPN and CDR2 SVGIG (reference sequence). The CDR3 DNA follows: TGTGCCTGCGCGATAGCGGGGGTCCTCAATGAGCAGTTCTTC. This translates into CACAIAGVLNEQFF.

This chain connects TRBV27 to TRBJ2-5; 7 bases align to TRBD1. J lost 0 bases, V lost 5 bases, and 9 bases had no gene match. This CDR3 is built from 16 residues. The germline CDR1 and CDR2 sequences are MNHEY and SMNVEV (reference sequence). The CDR3 protein is CASSPLGQDDQETQYF. The CDR3 bases are TGTGCCAGCAGTCCCCTCGGACAGGACGACCAAGAGACCCAGTACTTC.

This clone was detected only once. The chain combines TRBV25-1 with TRBJ2-1; D is uncertain. Trimming left V 4 bases short and J 0 bases short, with 16 bases between. CDR3 length equals 17 residues. In germline, CDR1 is MGHDK, CDR2 SYGVNS. CDR3 DNA sequence: TGTGCCAGCAGTGGACCGGACCGCCCTAGCTCCTACAATGAGCAGTTCTTC. It yields the protein CASSGPDRPSSYNEQFF.